This is a list of T cell receptor beta chains from one sample in a study of OX40 agonist ivuxolimab in advanced cancers. Sequencing was performed with immunoSEQ multiplex PCR; in TCRdb, only in-frame clones are kept and a portion is missing. The repertoire has fewer than 85,000 clones, more than 75% of them found once; the top ten carry approximately 5%. This material consisted of CD4+ or CD8+ T cells sorted from blood, taken in a trial of the OX40 agonist ivuxolimab. These receptors were collected from an adult with an advanced solid tumor such as melanoma, head and neck, liver or kidney cancer. Both conserved end residues are part of each CDR3. Each record gives: CDR3 protein, CDR3 DNA, V gene, clone size, D gene, J gene. The D gene is left open where the match is weak. Only part of the rows carry a size: once, few, many, or a class if the clone is expanded.

CDR3 protein: CASSLGNANSYNEQFF
CDR3 DNA: TGCGCCAGCAGCTTGGGGAACGCAAACTCCTACAATGAGCAGTTCTTC
V gene: TRBV5-1
clone size: .
D gene: .
J gene: TRBJ2-1

CDR3 protein: CASMTTGTHTEAFF
CDR3 DNA: TGCGCCAGCATGACCACAGGGACTCACACTGAAGCTTTCTTT
V gene: TRBV5-1
clone size: .
D gene: .
J gene: TRBJ1-1

CDR3 protein: CASSVGRGFEQYF
CDR3 DNA: TGTGCCAGCAGTGTAGGCAGGGGGTTCGAGCAGTACTTC
V gene: TRBV2
clone size: few
D gene: TRBD1
J gene: TRBJ2-7

CDR3 protein: CASSSWGEKETQYF
CDR3 DNA: TGTGCCAGCAGCTCCTGGGGGGAGAAAGAGACCCAGTACTTC
V gene: TRBV11-2
clone size: .
D gene: .
J gene: TRBJ2-5

CDR3 protein: CASRGGVRESYEQYF
CDR3 DNA: TGTGCCAGCAGGGGAGGGGTGCGGGAGAGCTACGAGCAGTACTTC
V gene: TRBV28
clone size: .
D gene: TRBD2
J gene: TRBJ2-7

CDR3 protein: CASRITGTSGNTIYF
CDR3 DNA: TGTGCCAGTAGGATCACCGGGACCTCTGGAAACACCATATATTTT
V gene: TRBV19
clone size: .
D gene: .
J gene: TRBJ1-3

CDR3 protein: CASRDRGGSNYGYTF
CDR3 DNA: TGCGCCAGCAGAGACAGGGGCGGTAGCAACTATGGCTACACCTTC
V gene: TRBV10-1
clone size: .
D gene: TRBD1
J gene: TRBJ1-2

CDR3 protein: CASSYGRTGEKLFF
CDR3 DNA: TGTGCCAGCAGTTACGGGCGCACAGGTGAAAAACTGTTTTTT
V gene: TRBV6-5
clone size: .
D gene: .
J gene: TRBJ1-4

CDR3 protein: CASSPGLRDTQYF
CDR3 DNA: TGTGCCAGCAGCCCGGGACTGAGAGATACGCAGTATTTT
V gene: TRBV9
clone size: .
D gene: .
J gene: TRBJ2-3

CDR3 protein: CASSLLGRNNEQFF
CDR3 DNA: TGTGCCAGCAGCTTACTGGGTCGAAACAATGAGCAGTTCTTC
V gene: TRBV11-3
clone size: .
D gene: .
J gene: TRBJ2-1

CDR3 protein: CASSVYSTDTQYF
CDR3 DNA: TGCGCCAGCAGCGTCTACAGCACAGATACGCAGTATTTT
V gene: TRBV5-1
clone size: .
D gene: .
J gene: TRBJ2-3

CDR3 protein: CASSPGQEREKLFF
CDR3 DNA: TGTGCCAGCAGCCCGGGACAGGAAAGGGAAAAACTGTTTTTT
V gene: TRBV28
clone size: .
D gene: TRBD1
J gene: TRBJ1-4

CDR3 protein: CASSPAGTGWPDTQYF
CDR3 DNA: TGCGCCAGCAGCCCCGCCGGGACAGGGTGGCCAGATACGCAGTATTTT
V gene: TRBV5-1
clone size: .
D gene: TRBD1
J gene: TRBJ2-3

CDR3 protein: CASSSIAGVQETQYF
CDR3 DNA: TGTGCCAGCAGCTCCATAGCGGGGGTCCAAGAGACCCAGTACTTC
V gene: TRBV9
clone size: .
D gene: TRBD2
J gene: TRBJ2-5

CDR3 protein: CATLTSGLIYDEQFF
CDR3 DNA: TGTGCCACCCTGACTAGCGGGCTCATATATGATGAGCAGTTCTTC
V gene: TRBV6-1
clone size: once
D gene: TRBD2
J gene: TRBJ2-1

CDR3 protein: CASSLGQGRDEQFF
CDR3 DNA: TGCGCCAGCAGCCTGGGACAGGGTAGGGATGAGCAGTTCTTC
V gene: TRBV5-1
clone size: once
D gene: TRBD1
J gene: TRBJ2-1

CDR3 protein: CASSFGTQYNEQFF
CDR3 DNA: TGCGCCAGCAGCTTCGGGACTCAATACAATGAGCAGTTCTTC
V gene: TRBV10-2
clone size: few
D gene: .
J gene: TRBJ2-1

CDR3 protein: CASRRDRFGSYEQYF
CDR3 DNA: TGTGCCAGCAGGAGAGACAGGTTTGGGTCCTACGAGCAGTACTTC
V gene: TRBV6-5
clone size: .
D gene: .
J gene: TRBJ2-7

CDR3 protein: CASSLRLAGAQETQYF
CDR3 DNA: TGCGCCAGCAGCTTGCGACTAGCGGGGGCCCAAGAGACCCAGTACTTC
V gene: TRBV4-1
clone size: few
D gene: TRBD2
J gene: TRBJ2-5

CDR3 protein: CASSPGDGGQETQYF
CDR3 DNA: TGTGCCAGCTCACCGGGGGACGGAGGCCAAGAGACCCAGTACTTC
V gene: TRBV18
clone size: many
D gene: .
J gene: TRBJ2-5

CDR3 protein: CGSGHQPQHF
CDR3 DNA: TGTGGTAGCGGCCATCAGCCCCAGCATTTT
V gene: TRBV27
clone size: .
D gene: .
J gene: TRBJ1-5

CDR3 protein: CASSPDSQSYEQYF
CDR3 DNA: TGTGCCAGCAGTCCTGACAGTCAATCCTACGAGCAGTACTTC
V gene: TRBV6-1
clone size: .
D gene: .
J gene: TRBJ2-7

CDR3 protein: CASSRGGVGETQYF
CDR3 DNA: TGTGCCAGCAGCCGGGGAGGGGTGGGAGAGACCCAGTACTTC
V gene: TRBV5-4
clone size: .
D gene: TRBD2
J gene: TRBJ2-5

CDR3 protein: CASSPRETGGYEQYF
CDR3 DNA: TGTGCCAGCTCACCACGGGAGACAGGGGGCTACGAGCAGTACTTC
V gene: TRBV18
clone size: .
D gene: TRBD1
J gene: TRBJ2-7

CDR3 protein: CASSRLGTGSHNEQFF
CDR3 DNA: TGTGCCAGCAGCCGACTTGGGACAGGGAGCCACAATGAGCAGTTCTTC
V gene: TRBV5-6
clone size: .
D gene: TRBD1
J gene: TRBJ2-1

CDR3 protein: CASSSGQITEAFF
CDR3 DNA: TGTGCCAGCTCATCGGGACAAATTACTGAAGCTTTCTTT
V gene: TRBV18
clone size: .
D gene: .
J gene: TRBJ1-1

CDR3 protein: CASSLGLHSIKETQYF
CDR3 DNA: TGCGCCAGCAGCTTGGGACTACACAGCATCAAAGAGACCCAGTACTTC
V gene: TRBV5-1
clone size: .
D gene: .
J gene: TRBJ2-5

CDR3 protein: CASSHDGQGWETQYF
CDR3 DNA: TGCGCCAGCAGCCACGACGGGCAGGGCTGGGAGACCCAGTACTTC
V gene: TRBV4-1
clone size: few
D gene: .
J gene: TRBJ2-5

CDR3 protein: CASNTPRGWSNYGYTF
CDR3 DNA: TGTGCCAGCAATACCCCGAGGGGATGGTCCAACTATGGCTACACCTTC
V gene: TRBV2
clone size: .
D gene: .
J gene: TRBJ1-2

CDR3 protein: CASSPAAGAQYF
CDR3 DNA: TGTGCCAGCAGTCCGGCCGCCGGAGCGCAGTATTTT
V gene: TRBV2
clone size: .
D gene: .
J gene: TRBJ2-3

CDR3 protein: CASSQDRLSGAHQPQHF
CDR3 DNA: TGTGCCAGCAGCCAAGATCGACTGTCAGGGGCCCATCAGCCCCAGCATTTT
V gene: TRBV4-2
clone size: .
D gene: .
J gene: TRBJ1-5

CDR3 protein: CASSLGAGEDTQYF
CDR3 DNA: TGTGCCAGCAGCTTAGGAGCGGGAGAGGATACGCAGTATTTT
V gene: TRBV7-2
clone size: .
D gene: TRBD2
J gene: TRBJ2-3

CDR3 protein: CASSPSTPAYEQYF
CDR3 DNA: TGCGCCAGCAGCCCGTCCACCCCCGCCTACGAGCAGTACTTC
V gene: TRBV5-1
clone size: .
D gene: .
J gene: TRBJ2-7

CDR3 protein: CASSPRRGTNTGELFF
CDR3 DNA: TGTGCCAGCAGTCCTCGACGTGGGACGAACACCGGGGAGCTGTTTTTT
V gene: TRBV27
clone size: .
D gene: .
J gene: TRBJ2-2

CDR3 protein: CASSSNLPQAGREQFF
CDR3 DNA: TGTGCCAGCAGCTCTAACCTCCCCCAAGCGGGCCGCGAGCAGTTCTTC
V gene: TRBV7-6
clone size: .
D gene: .
J gene: TRBJ2-1

CDR3 protein: CASSSSRFGETQYF
CDR3 DNA: TGCGCCAGCAGCTCGTCCCGTTTCGGGGAGACCCAGTACTTC
V gene: TRBV5-1
clone size: .
D gene: .
J gene: TRBJ2-5

CDR3 protein: CASTAEFRDTQYF
CDR3 DNA: TGTGCCAGCACGGCCGAATTTCGGGATACGCAGTATTTT
V gene: TRBV2
clone size: .
D gene: .
J gene: TRBJ2-3

CDR3 protein: CASSSWTSVGSGELFF
CDR3 DNA: TGCGCCAGCAGCAGCTGGACGTCCGTGGGGTCCGGGGAGCTGTTTTTT
V gene: TRBV5-1
clone size: .
D gene: .
J gene: TRBJ2-2

CDR3 protein: CASSADNLGQGSTIF
CDR3 DNA: TGTGCCAGCAGTGCCGATAACCTGGGACAGGGGAGTACGATCTTC
V gene: TRBV6-1
clone size: once
D gene: TRBD1
J gene: TRBJ2-1

CDR3 protein: CASAGVLTVTDTQYF
CDR3 DNA: TGTGCCAGCGCCGGCGTACTGACAGTCACAGATACGCAGTATTTT
V gene: TRBV28
clone size: .
D gene: .
J gene: TRBJ2-3

CDR3 protein: CASRKAGSEQYF
CDR3 DNA: TGCGCCAGCCGAAAGGCGGGAAGTGAGCAGTACTTC
V gene: TRBV4-1
clone size: .
D gene: .
J gene: TRBJ2-7

CDR3 protein: CASSSRWTAKNIQYF
CDR3 DNA: TGTGCCAGCAGCTCCCGGTGGACGGCCAAAAACATTCAGTACTTC
V gene: TRBV13
clone size: .
D gene: .
J gene: TRBJ2-4

CDR3 protein: CASSRPGSGEQYF
CDR3 DNA: TGTGCCAGCAGCCGACCAGGGTCGGGGGAGCAGTACTTC
V gene: TRBV7-9
clone size: .
D gene: .
J gene: TRBJ2-7

CDR3 protein: CASSFNRQETQYF
CDR3 DNA: TGTGCCAGCAGTTTTAATAGACAGGAGACCCAGTACTTC
V gene: TRBV27
clone size: few
D gene: .
J gene: TRBJ2-5

CDR3 protein: CASRSWGGEADSTQHF
CDR3 DNA: TGTGCCAGCCGTAGCTGGGGGGGGGAGGCCGATTCAACCCAGCATTTT
V gene: TRBV27
clone size: .
D gene: .
J gene: TRBJ1-5

CDR3 protein: CSGRGSTEAFF
CDR3 DNA: TGCAGTGGCAGGGGGTCGACTGAAGCTTTCTTT
V gene: TRBV20-1
clone size: .
D gene: TRBD1
J gene: TRBJ1-1

CDR3 protein: CASSEGQVNLHNTGELFF
CDR3 DNA: TGTGCCAGCAGTGAAGGACAGGTAAACCTTCACAACACCGGGGAGCTGTTTTTT
V gene: TRBV2
clone size: medium-sized
D gene: .
J gene: TRBJ2-2

CDR3 protein: CASKRNTGGLGYTF
CDR3 DNA: TGTGCCAGCAAGAGGAACACAGGGGGCCTTGGCTACACCTTC
V gene: TRBV9
clone size: .
D gene: TRBD1
J gene: TRBJ1-2

CDR3 protein: CAGGLAGTDTQYF
CDR3 DNA: TGTGCCGGGGGACTAGCGGGCACAGATACGCAGTATTTT
V gene: TRBV6-1
clone size: .
D gene: TRBD2
J gene: TRBJ2-3

CDR3 protein: CSVGPSAGEQFF
CDR3 DNA: TGCAGCGTTGGCCCTAGCGCCGGTGAGCAGTTCTTC
V gene: TRBV29-1
clone size: .
D gene: .
J gene: TRBJ2-1

CDR3 protein: CASNPNGGQGYYEQYF
CDR3 DNA: TGCGCCAGCAACCCGAATGGGGGACAGGGGTACTACGAGCAGTACTTC
V gene: TRBV5-1
clone size: .
D gene: TRBD1
J gene: TRBJ2-7

CDR3 protein: CASSFHQGGDTQYF
CDR3 DNA: TGTGCCAGCAGCTTCCATCAGGGTGGAGATACGCAGTATTTT
V gene: TRBV7-3
clone size: .
D gene: .
J gene: TRBJ2-3